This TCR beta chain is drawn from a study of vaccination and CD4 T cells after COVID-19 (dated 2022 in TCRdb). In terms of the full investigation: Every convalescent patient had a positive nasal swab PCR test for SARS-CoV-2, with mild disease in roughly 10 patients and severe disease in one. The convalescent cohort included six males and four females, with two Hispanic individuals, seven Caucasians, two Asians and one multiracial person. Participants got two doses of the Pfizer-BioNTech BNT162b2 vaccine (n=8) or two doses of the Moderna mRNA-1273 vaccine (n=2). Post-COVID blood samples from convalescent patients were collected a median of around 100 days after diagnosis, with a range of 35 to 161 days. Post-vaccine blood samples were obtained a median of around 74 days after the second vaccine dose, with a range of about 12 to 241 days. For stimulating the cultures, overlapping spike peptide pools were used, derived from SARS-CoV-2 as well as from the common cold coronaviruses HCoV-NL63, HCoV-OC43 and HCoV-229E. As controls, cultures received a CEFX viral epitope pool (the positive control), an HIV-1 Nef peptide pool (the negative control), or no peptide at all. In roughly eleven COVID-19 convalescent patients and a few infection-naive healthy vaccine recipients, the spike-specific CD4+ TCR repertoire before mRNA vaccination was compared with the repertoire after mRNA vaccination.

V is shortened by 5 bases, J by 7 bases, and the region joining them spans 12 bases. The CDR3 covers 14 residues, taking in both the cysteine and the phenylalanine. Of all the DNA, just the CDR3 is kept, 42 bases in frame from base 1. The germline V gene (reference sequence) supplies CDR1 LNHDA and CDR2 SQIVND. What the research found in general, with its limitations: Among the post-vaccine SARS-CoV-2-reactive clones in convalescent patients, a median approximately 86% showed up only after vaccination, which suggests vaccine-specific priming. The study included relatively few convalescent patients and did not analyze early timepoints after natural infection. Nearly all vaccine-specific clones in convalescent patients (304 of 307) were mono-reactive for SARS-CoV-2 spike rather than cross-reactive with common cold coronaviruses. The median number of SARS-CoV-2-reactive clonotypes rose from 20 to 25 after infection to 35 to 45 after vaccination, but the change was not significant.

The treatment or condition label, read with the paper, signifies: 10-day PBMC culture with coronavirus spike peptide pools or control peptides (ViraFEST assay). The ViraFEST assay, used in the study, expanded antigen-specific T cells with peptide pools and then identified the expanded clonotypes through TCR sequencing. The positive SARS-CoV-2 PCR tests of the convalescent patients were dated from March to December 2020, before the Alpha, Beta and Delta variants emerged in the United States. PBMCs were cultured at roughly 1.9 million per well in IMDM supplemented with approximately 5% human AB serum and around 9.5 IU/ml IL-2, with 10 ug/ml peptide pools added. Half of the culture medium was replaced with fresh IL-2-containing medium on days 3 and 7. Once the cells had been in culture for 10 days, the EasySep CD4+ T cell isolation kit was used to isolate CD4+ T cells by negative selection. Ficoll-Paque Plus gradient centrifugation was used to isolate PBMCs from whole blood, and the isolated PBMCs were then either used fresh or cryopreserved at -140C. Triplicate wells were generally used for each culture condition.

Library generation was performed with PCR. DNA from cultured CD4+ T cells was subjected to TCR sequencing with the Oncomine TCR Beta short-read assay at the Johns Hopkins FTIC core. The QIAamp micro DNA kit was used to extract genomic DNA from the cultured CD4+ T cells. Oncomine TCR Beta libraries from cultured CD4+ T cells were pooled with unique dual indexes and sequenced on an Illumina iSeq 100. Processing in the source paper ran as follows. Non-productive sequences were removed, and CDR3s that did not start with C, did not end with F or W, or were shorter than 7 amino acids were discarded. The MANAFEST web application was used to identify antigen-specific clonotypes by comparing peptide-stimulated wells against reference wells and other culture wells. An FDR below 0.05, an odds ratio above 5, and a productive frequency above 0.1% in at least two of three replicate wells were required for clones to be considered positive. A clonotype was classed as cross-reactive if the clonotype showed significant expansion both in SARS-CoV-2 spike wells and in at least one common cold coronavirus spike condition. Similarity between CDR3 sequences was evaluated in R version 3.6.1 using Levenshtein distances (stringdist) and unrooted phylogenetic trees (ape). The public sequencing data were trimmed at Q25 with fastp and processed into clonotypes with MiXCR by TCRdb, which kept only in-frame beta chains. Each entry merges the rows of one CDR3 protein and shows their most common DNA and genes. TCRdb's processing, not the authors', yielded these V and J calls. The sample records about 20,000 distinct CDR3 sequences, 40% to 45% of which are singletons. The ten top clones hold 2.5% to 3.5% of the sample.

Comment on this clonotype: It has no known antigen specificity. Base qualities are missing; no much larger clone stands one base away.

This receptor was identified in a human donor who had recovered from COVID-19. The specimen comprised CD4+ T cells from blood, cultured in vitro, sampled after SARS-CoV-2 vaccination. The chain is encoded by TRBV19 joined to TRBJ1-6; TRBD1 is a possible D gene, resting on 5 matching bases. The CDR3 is CASSGGIYNSPLHF. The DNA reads TGTGCCAGTAGTGGGGGGATTTACAATTCACCCCTCCACTTT.